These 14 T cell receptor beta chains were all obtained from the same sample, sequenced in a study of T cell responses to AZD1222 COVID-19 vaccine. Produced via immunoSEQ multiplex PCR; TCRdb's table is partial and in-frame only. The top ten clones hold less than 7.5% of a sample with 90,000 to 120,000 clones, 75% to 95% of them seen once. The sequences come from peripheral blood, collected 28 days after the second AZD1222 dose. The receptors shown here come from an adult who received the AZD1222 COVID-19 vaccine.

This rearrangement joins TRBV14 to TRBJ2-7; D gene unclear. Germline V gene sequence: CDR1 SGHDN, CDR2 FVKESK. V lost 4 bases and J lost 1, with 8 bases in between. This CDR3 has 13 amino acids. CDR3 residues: CASSRVVSYEQYF. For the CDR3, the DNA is TGTGCCAGCAGCCGCGTCGTGTCCTACGAGCAGTACTTC.

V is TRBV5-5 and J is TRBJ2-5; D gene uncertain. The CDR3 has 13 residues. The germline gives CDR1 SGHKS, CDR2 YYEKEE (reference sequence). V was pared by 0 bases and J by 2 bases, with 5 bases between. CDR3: CASSLDLQETQYF. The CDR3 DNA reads TGTGCCAGCAGCTTGGATCTTCAAGAGACCCAGTACTTC. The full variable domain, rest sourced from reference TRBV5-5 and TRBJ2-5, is DAGVTQSPTHLIKTRGQQVTLRCSPISGHKSVSWYQQVLGQGPQFIFQYYEKEERGRGNFPDRFSARQFPNYSSELNVNALLLGDSALYLCASSLDLQETQYFGPGTRLLVL.

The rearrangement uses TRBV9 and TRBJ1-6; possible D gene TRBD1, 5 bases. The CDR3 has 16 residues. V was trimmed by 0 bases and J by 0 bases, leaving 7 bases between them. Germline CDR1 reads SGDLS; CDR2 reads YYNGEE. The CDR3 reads CASSVGGASYNSPLHF. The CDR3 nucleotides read TGTGCCAGCAGCGTAGGTGGGGCCTCCTATAATTCACCCCTCCACTTT.

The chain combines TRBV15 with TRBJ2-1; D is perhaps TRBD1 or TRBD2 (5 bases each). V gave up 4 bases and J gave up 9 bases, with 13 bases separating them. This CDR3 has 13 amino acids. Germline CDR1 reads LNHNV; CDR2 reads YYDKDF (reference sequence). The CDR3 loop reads CATSISGTTEQFF. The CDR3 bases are TGTGCCACCAGCATATCCGGGACGACTGAGCAGTTCTTC. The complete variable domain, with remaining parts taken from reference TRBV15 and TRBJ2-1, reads DAMVIQNPRYQVTQFGKPVTLSCSQTLNHNVMYWYQQKSSQAPKLLFHYYDKDFNNEADTPDNFQSRRPNTSFCFLDIRSPGLGDTAMYLCATSISGTTEQFFGPGTRLTVL.

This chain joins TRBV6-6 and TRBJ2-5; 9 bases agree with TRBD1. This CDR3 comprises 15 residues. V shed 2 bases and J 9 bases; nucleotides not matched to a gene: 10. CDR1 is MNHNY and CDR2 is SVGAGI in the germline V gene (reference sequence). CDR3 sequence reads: CASSYGGQGRTAQYF. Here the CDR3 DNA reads TGTGCCAGCAGTTACGGTGGACAGGGGAGAACGGCCCAGTACTTC.

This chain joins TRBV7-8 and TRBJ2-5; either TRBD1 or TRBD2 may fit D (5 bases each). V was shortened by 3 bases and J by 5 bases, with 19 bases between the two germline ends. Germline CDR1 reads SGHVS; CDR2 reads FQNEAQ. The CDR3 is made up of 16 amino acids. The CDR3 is CASSFERGHGVETQYF. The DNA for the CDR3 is TGTGCCAGCAGCTTTGAGCGTGGACACGGGGTCGAGACCCAGTACTTC.

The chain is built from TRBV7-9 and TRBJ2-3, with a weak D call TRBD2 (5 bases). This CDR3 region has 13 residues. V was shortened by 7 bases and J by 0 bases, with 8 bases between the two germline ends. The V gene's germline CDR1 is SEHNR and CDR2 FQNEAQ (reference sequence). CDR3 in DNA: TGTGCCAGCACGGCGGGTAGCACAGATACGCAGTATTTT. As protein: CASTAGSTDTQYF.

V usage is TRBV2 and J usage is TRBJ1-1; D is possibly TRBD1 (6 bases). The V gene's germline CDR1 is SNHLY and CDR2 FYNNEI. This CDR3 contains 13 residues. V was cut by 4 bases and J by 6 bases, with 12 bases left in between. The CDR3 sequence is CASSGTVPPEAFF. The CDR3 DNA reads TGTGCCAGCAGTGGGACAGTCCCCCCTGAAGCTTTCTTT. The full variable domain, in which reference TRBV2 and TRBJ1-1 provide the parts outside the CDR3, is EPEVTQTPSHQVTQMGQEVILRCVPISNHLYFYWYRQILGQKVEFLVSFYNNEISEKSEIFDDQFSVERPDGSNFTLKIRSTKLEDSAMYFCASSGTVPPEAFFGQGTRLTVV.

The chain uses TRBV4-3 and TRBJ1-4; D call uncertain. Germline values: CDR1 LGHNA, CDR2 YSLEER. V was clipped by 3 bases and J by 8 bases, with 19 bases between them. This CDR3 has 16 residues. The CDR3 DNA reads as TGCGCCAGCAGCCAGCGACTGGAGCCGTCGGTCGAAAAACTGTTTTTT. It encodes CASSQRLEPSVEKLFF.

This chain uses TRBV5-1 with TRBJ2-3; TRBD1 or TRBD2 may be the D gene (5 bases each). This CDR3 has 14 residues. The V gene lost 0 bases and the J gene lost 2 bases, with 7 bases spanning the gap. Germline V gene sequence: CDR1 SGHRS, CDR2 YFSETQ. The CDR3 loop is CASSLGDLTDTQYF. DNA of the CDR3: TGCGCCAGCAGCTTGGGGGACCTCACAGATACGCAGTATTTT. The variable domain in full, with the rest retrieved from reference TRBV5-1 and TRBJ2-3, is KAGVTQTPRYLIKTRGQQVTLSCSPISGHRSVSWYQQTPGQGLQFLFEYFSETQRNKGNFPGRFSGRQFSNSRSEMNVSTLELGDSALYLCASSLGDLTDTQYFGPGTRLTVL.

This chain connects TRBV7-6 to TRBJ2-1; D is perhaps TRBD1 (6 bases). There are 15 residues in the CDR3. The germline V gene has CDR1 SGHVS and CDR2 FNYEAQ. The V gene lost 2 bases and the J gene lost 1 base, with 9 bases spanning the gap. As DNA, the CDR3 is TGTGCCAGCAGCTTAACCCAGGGGTCCTACAATGAGCAGTTCTTC. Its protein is CASSLTQGSYNEQFF.

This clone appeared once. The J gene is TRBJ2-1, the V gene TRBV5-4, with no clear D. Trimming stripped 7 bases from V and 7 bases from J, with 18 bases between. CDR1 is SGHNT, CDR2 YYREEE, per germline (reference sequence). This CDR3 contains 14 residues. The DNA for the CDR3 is TGTGCCAGCTACTACGACGGAGAAGGGAATGAGCAGTTCTTC. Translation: CASYYDGEGNEQFF.

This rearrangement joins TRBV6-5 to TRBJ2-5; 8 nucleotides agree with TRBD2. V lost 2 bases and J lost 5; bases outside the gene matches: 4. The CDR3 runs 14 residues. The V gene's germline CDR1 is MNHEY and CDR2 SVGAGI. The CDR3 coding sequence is TGTGCCAGCAGTTACGAGCGGGGGTTGGAGACCCAGTACTTC. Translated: CASSYERGLETQYF.

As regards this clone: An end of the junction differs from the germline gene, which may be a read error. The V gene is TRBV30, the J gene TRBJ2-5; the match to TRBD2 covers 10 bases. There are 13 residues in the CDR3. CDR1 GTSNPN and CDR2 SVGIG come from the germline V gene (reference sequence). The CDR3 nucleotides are TGTGCCGGGAGCGGGGGGGCTCGAGAGACCCAGTACTTC. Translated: CAGSGGARETQYF.